The present entry profiles one TCR beta chain with its context. Assay used: immunoSEQ multiplex PCR; TCRdb lists only in-frame clones, some missing. This sample carries fewer than 100,000 clones, less than 95% of them seen once, and the ten largest clones take around 0.31%. There are 14 residues in the CDR3. The V gene's germline CDR1 is MDHEN and CDR2 SYDVKM. V gave up 3 bases and J gave up 0 bases; unmatched junction bases: 1. This specimen comes from a study of technical replicates of blood from a few donors. The J gene is TRBJ2-7, the V gene TRBV28; 8 bases agree with TRBD2. The TCR comes from a human donor in good health. Sequenced material: T cells isolated from PBMCs. CDR3: CASSLAGGSYEQYF. For the CDR3, the DNA is TGTGCCAGCAGTTTGGCGGGAGGCTCCTACGAGCAGTACTTC.